The 10 T cell receptor beta chains below were found in one sample sequenced in a study of blood T cell repertoires in COVID-19. Assay used: immunoSEQ multiplex PCR; TCRdb lists only in-frame clones, some missing. The repertoire consists of some 69,000 clones, with 90% occurring once and the leading ten covering over 0.95%. The sequenced sample consisted of peripheral blood. The source is a man in his sixties with acute or convalescent COVID-19.

The chain links TRBV11-2 to TRBJ2-7, with 7 bases identical to TRBD2. The V segment lost 5 bases and the J segment 3 bases; nucleotides outside the gene matches: 4. CDR3 length equals 13 residues. Germline assignment: CDR1 SGHAT and CDR2 FQNNGV. This CDR3 is CASSRGEGYEQYF. CDR3 in DNA: TGTGCCAGCAGCCGGGGGGAGGGCTACGAGCAGTACTTC.

The chain uses TRBV29-1 and TRBJ2-3, with TRBD1 matching 8 bases. The CDR3 sequence is 14 residues long. Per the germline V gene, CDR1 is SQVTM and CDR2 is ANQGSEA. The J segment lost 0 bases and the V segment lost 8 bases, leaving 7 bases of the junction unmatched. The CDR3 nucleotides are TGCAGCTTGAAACAGGGGGGTAGCACAGATACGCAGTATTTT. Amino acids: CSLKQGGSTDTQYF.

This clone occurred a few times. The rearrangement links TRBV19 to TRBJ1-2, with 8 bases identical to TRBD1. This CDR3 has 16 residues. Germline CDR1 is LNHDA and CDR2 is SQIVND (reference sequence). V dropped 1 base and J dropped 1; count of bases not matched to a gene: 5. The CDR3 bases are TGTGCCAGTAGTATAGTCCAGGGGGCTTTTAACTATGGCTACACCTTC. Residues: CASSIVQGAFNYGYTF.

The CDR3 sequence is CASSFRQTGGFEDTQYF. CDR3 bases: TGTGCCAGCAGCTTCCGGCAGACAGGGGGCTTTGAAGATACGCAGTATTTT. The J gene is TRBJ2-3, the V gene TRBV21-1; the D segment call TRBD1 is taken from the table without a DNA check. TRBV21-1 is termed a pseudogene. The CDR3 has 17 amino acids.

This clone was seen once. The chain couples TRBV27 to TRBJ2-7; 13 nucleotides line up with TRBD2. Germline V gene lookup returns CDR1 MNHEY and CDR2 SMNVEV (reference sequence). V was pared by 5 bases and J by 4 bases, with 11 bases of the junction left unmatched. The CDR3 has 17 amino acids. In DNA, the CDR3 is TGTGCCAGCAGTCCCCGCCCGGGACTAGCGGGGCCTTACGAGCAGTACTTC. Translating gives CASSPRPGLAGPYEQYF.

The V call is TRBV3-1 (or the pseudogene TRBV3-2), the J call TRBJ2-7, with 13 bases aligning to TRBD2. The CDR3 sequence is 15 residues long. V gave up 3 bases and J gave up 3 bases; unmatched junction bases: 2. The germline V gene has CDR1 LGHDT and CDR2 YNNKEL (reference sequence). CDR3 loop: CASSHTSGGDYEQYF. The CDR3 region has the DNA TGTGCCAGCAGCCACACTAGCGGGGGGGACTACGAGCAGTACTTC.

The genes are TRBV5-4 and TRBJ1-3, with a weak D call TRBD1 (6 bases). The CDR3 runs to 16 residues. CDR1 and CDR2 from the germline V gene are SGHNT and YYREEE (reference sequence). The germline V and J ends were trimmed by 0 bases and 2 bases, with 12 bases remaining between them. CDR3 sequence: CASSLVGAGAGNTIYF. DNA for the CDR3: TGTGCCAGCAGCTTGGTTGGAGCAGGGGCTGGAAACACCATATATTTT. Drawing the rest from reference TRBV5-4 and TRBJ1-3, the complete variable domain is ETGVTQSPTHLIKTRGQQVTLRCSSQSGHNTVSWYQQALGQGPQFIFQYYREEENGRGNFPPRFSGLQFPNYSSELNVNALELDDSALYLCASSLVGAGAGNTIYFGEGSWLTVV.

V is TRBV2 and J is TRBJ1-1; D call uncertain. The CDR3 runs to 13 residues. Trimming shortened V by 7 bases and J by 1 base, and 10 bases separated the two germline ends. Germline loops: CDR1 SNHLY, CDR2 FYNNEI. The CDR3, as DNA: TGTGCCAGCAAGACTGCACCGAACACTGAAGCTTTCTTT. Translating it yields CASKTAPNTEAFF. Complete variable domain (other parts from reference TRBV2 and TRBJ1-1): EPEVTQTPSHQVTQMGQEVILRCVPISNHLYFYWYRQILGQKVEFLVSFYNNEISEKSEIFDDQFSVERPDGSNFTLKIRSTKLEDSAMYFCASKTAPNTEAFFGQGTRLTVV.

This chain connects TRBV7-6 to TRBJ2-3; 14 bases match TRBD2. The V gene's germline CDR1 is SGHVS and CDR2 FNYEAQ. There are 17 residues in the CDR3. V trimming: 3 bases; J trimming: 5 bases; junction bases outside the gene matches: 7. CDR3 loop: CASSLPTSGGDGDTQYF. CDR3 bases: TGTGCCAGCAGCTTGCCGACTAGCGGGGGGGATGGAGATACGCAGTATTTT.

This chain's CDR3 is CASSLGQGAIIQYF. CDR3 sequence (DNA): TGTGCCAGCAGCTTGGGGCAGGGGGCGATCATTCAGTACTTC. The chain couples TRBV5-4 to TRBJ2-4, with 8 positions matching TRBD1. V was clipped by 0 bases and J by 9 bases; unmatched bases: 5. The CDR3 covers 14 residues. Germline assignment: CDR1 SGHNT and CDR2 YYREEE (reference sequence).